These T cell receptor beta chains were read from a single sample in a study of cytomegalovirus exposure and HLA in healthy donors. Sequenced by immunoSEQ multiplex PCR; TCRdb stores in-frame clones only, minus some. The sample shows 140,000 or so clones, 89% of them seen only once. Sequenced sample: PBMCs. These receptors all stem from a woman aged 18-30 years in good health and CMV-seropositive. The CDR3 runs from the conserved cysteine through the conserved F or W. D genes are given only for firm matches. Rows may omit the clone size; those that give it use once, few, many or a size class.

>TRBD1|TRBJ1-5|TRBV6-1|-
CASTDGGQLIGNQPQHF
TGTGCCAGCACTGACGGGGGACAGCTGATTGGGAATCAGCCCCAGCATTTT
>-|TRBJ2-3|TRBV15|-
CASEGGSTDTQYF
TGTGCCAGCGAGGGGGGGAGCACAGATACGCAGTATTTT
>-|TRBJ1-1|TRBV5-1|-
CASRRKTGWDTEAFF
TGCGCCAGTCGAAGGAAGACGGGGTGGGACACTGAAGCTTTCTTT
>TRBD2|TRBJ2-1|TRBV4-1|-
CASSHPPGRGGDNEQFF
TGCGCCAGCAGCCACCCTCCGGGGCGGGGGGGGGACAATGAGCAGTTCTTC
>-|TRBJ1-2|TRBV5-4|-
CASSAGYGYTF
TGTGCCAGCAGCGCGGGTTATGGCTACACCTTC
>TRBD2|TRBJ2-7|TRBV11-2|-
CASSYDGGGAYEQYF
TGTGCCAGCAGCTACGATGGCGGGGGGGCTTACGAGCAGTACTTC
>TRBD1|TRBJ2-7|TRBV6-1|-
CASSEAGQGASEQYF
TGTGCCAGCAGTGAAGCCGGACAGGGAGCATCCGAGCAGTACTTC
>TRBD1|TRBJ1-3|TRBV18|-
CASSLRDRENTIYF
TGTGCCAGCTCACTCCGGGACAGGGAAAACACCATATATTTT
>-|TRBJ1-2|TRBV5-1|-
CASSLTPGSPNYGYTF
TGCGCCAGCAGCTTGACTCCGGGAAGCCCTAACTATGGCTACACCTTC
>-|TRBJ2-7|TRBV21-1|-
CASTRVSSYEQYF
TGTGCCAGCACCAGGGTATCGTCCTACGAGCAGTACTTC
>-|TRBJ2-3|TRBV5-1|few
CASSLATRLGGAFSTQYF
TGCGCCAGCAGCTTGGCCACCCGTTTAGGGGGGGCGTTCAGTACGCAGTATTTT
>-|TRBJ2-1|TRBV5-1|-
CASSRTDLNEQFF
TGCGCCAGCAGCCGGACAGACCTGAATGAGCAGTTCTTC
>TRBD2|TRBJ2-1|TRBV9|-
CASSTQRGGTYNEQFF
TGTGCCAGCAGCACCCAGCGGGGGGGCACCTACAATGAGCAGTTCTTC
>-|TRBJ1-2|TRBV11-2|once
CASSLEKGGTVGYTF
TGTGCCAGCAGCTTAGAGAAAGGCGGAACCGTAGGCTACACCTTC
>-|TRBJ2-1|TRBV30|-
CAWSRGRDNEQFF
TGTGCCTGGAGCAGGGGCAGGGACAATGAGCAGTTCTTC
>-|TRBJ1-2|TRBV14|-
CASSQVQGPNYGYTF
TGTGCCAGCAGCCAAGTTCAGGGTCCTAACTATGGCTACACCTTC
>-|TRBJ2-3|TRBV29-1|-
CSALSGSDTQYF
TGCAGCGCGTTATCAGGGTCAGATACGCAGTATTTT
>TRBD1|TRBJ1-6|TRBV19|few
CASSRRDSNSPLHF
TGTGCCAGTAGCCGCCGGGACAGTAATTCACCCCTCCACTTT
>-|TRBJ2-7|TRBV4-1|-
CASSQPPAGTYEQYF
TGCGCCAGCAGCCAACCCCCAGCAGGAACCTACGAGCAGTACTTC
>-|TRBJ1-5|TRBV6-5|-
CASSSTSNQPQHF
TGTGCCAGCAGCTCTACTTCCAATCAGCCCCAGCATTTT
>-|TRBJ2-7|TRBV7-9|-
CASSSSVYEQYF
TGTGCCAGCAGCTCCTCCGTCTACGAGCAGTACTTC
>-|TRBJ1-1|TRBV5-1|-
CASSWGDLNTEAFF
TGCGCCAGCAGCTGGGGCGATTTGAACACTGAAGCTTTCTTT
>TRBD1|TRBJ1-6|TRBV19|-
CASSQWTGGSPLHF
TGTGCCAGTAGTCAATGGACAGGGGGGTCACCCCTCCACTTT
>TRBD1|TRBJ2-1|TRBV6-4|-
CASSDPRQGAENNEQFF
TGTGCCAGCAGTGATCCCCGACAGGGGGCGGAGAACAATGAGCAGTTCTTC
>TRBD2|TRBJ2-7|TRBV13|-
CASSASGGHNLYEQYF
TGTGCCAGCTCCGCTAGCGGGGGGCATAACTTATACGAGCAGTACTTC
>-|TRBJ2-4|TRBV6-1|many
CASNGGWGNIQYF
TGTGCCAGCAATGGGGGCTGGGGAAACATTCAGTACTTC
>-|TRBJ1-6|TRBV6-5|-
CASGTVNNSPLHF
TGTGCCAGCGGCACAGTGAATAATTCACCCCTCCACTTT
>TRBD1|TRBJ1-3|TRBV29-1|-
CSVEGDRGNTIYF
TGCAGCGTTGAAGGGGACAGAGGAAACACCATATATTTT
>-|TRBJ2-3|TRBV5-1|-
CASSLALGTDTQYF
TGCGCCAGCAGCTTGGCCCTAGGTACAGATACGCAGTATTTT
>TRBD1|TRBJ1-3|TRBV6-6|-
CASSYGDRVPGNTIYF
TGTGCCAGCAGTTACGGGGACAGGGTCCCTGGAAACACCATATATTTT
>-|TRBJ2-7|TRBV29-1|-
CSVEDDSPYYEQYF
TGCAGCGTTGAAGATGACAGTCCCTACTACGAGCAGTACTTC
>-|TRBJ2-3|TRBV5-1|-
CASSLYREDTQYF
TGCGCCAGCAGCTTGTACCGGGAAGATACGCAGTATTTT
>TRBD1|TRBJ1-5|TRBV28|-
CASPTGEQPQHF
TGTGCCAGTCCCACAGGGGAACAGCCCCAGCATTTT
>-|TRBJ1-1|TRBV7-8|-
CASSLEGGGRTEAFF
TGTGCCAGCAGCTTAGAGGGGGGCGGGAGGACTGAAGCTTTCTTT
>-|TRBJ2-2|TRBV5-1|-
CASSATGNTGELFF
TGCGCCAGCAGCGCGACAGGGAACACCGGGGAGCTGTTTTTT
>-|TRBJ1-5|TRBV19|-
CASRTGSNQPQHF
TGTGCCAGTAGGACTGGAAGCAATCAGCCCCAGCATTTT
>-|TRBJ1-6|TRBV5-6|-
CASSAQGGLGYNSPLHF
TGTGCCAGCAGCGCACAAGGGGGATTGGGCTACAATTCACCCCTCCACTTT
>TRBD1|TRBJ1-5|TRBV18|once
CASSPLTGEPQHF
TGTGCCAGCTCGCCATTGACAGGGGAGCCCCAGCATTTT